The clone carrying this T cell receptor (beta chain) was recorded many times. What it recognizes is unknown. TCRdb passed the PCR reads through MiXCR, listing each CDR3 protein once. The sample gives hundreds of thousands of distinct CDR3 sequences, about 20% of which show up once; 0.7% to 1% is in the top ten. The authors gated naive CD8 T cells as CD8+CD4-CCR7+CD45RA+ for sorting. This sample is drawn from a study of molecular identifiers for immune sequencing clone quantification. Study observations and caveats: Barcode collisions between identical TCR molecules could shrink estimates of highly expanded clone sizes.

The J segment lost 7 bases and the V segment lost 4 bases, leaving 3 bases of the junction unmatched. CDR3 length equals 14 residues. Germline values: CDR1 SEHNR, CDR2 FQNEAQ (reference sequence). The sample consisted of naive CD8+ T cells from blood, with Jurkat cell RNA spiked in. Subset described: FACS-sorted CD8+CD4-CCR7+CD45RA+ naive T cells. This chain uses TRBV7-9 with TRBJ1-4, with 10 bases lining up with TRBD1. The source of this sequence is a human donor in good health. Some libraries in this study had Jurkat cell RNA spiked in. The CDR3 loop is CASSSTGGSEKLFF. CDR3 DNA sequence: TGTGCCAGCAGCTCGACAGGGGGCTCTGAAAAACTGTTTTTT.